Below, 19 T cell receptor beta chains from the same sample are listed, as sequenced in a study of OX40 agonist ivuxolimab in advanced cancers. The repertoire was sequenced with immunoSEQ multiplex PCR; TCRdb's copy has only in-frame clones and lacks some. The sample carries some 42,000 clones, over 75% recorded once. The specimen comprised CD4+ or CD8+ T cells sorted from blood, sampled in a trial of the OX40 agonist ivuxolimab. These receptors all come from an adult with an advanced solid tumor such as melanoma, head and neck, liver or kidney cancer.

The rearrangement uses TRBV30 and TRBJ1-2, with D uncertain. There are 12 residues in the CDR3. V lost 3 bases and J 2 bases, leaving 7 bases between the germline ends. Germline V gene data show CDR1 as GTSNPN and CDR2 as SVGIG (reference sequence). This CDR3 reads CAWRGSNYGYTF. The CDR3 nucleotides read TGTGCCTGGAGAGGGTCCAACTATGGCTACACCTTC.

The chain employs TRBV14 and TRBJ1-1; no reliable D call. Germline-derived CDR1 and CDR2 are SGHDN and FVKESK. V lost 10 bases and J 7 bases, leaving 13 bases between the germline ends. The CDR3 length is 11 residues. CDR3 in DNA: TGTGCCAACGCTGGTAGCGGTGAAGCTTTCTTT. It codes for CANAGSGEAFF.

This clone has just one count. The chain employs TRBV4-3 and TRBJ1-2, with TRBD1 matching 7 bases. V dropped 1 base and J dropped 13; count of bases not matched to a gene: 12. Germline V lookup: CDR1 LGHNA, CDR2 YSLEER. This CDR3 has 14 residues. The CDR3 nucleotides read TGCGCCAGCAGCCAAGGGAAGGGGGCAGGAAGTCGCACCTTC. Its protein is CASSQGKGAGSRTF.

V gene TRBV6-5 combines with J gene TRBJ1-2; TRBD1 matches at 8 bases. CDR3 length: 14 amino acids. With V trimmed by 5 bases and J by 6 bases, 8 bases remained unmatched. CDR1 MNHEY and CDR2 SVGAGI come from the germline V gene. CDR3 protein: CASSPPGRGHGYTF. The CDR3 DNA follows: TGTGCCAGCAGTCCCCCCGGCAGGGGGCATGGCTACACCTTC.

The chain is built from TRBV21-1 and TRBJ1-2; the table calls TRBD1, which could not be checked here. TRBV21-1 counts as a pseudogene. The CDR3 is 16 residues long. The CDR3 coding sequence is TGTGCCAGCAGCAAAGGGCACTACAGGGGAGTACATGGCTACACCTTC. This encodes CASSKGHYRGVHGYTF.

This clone was picked up one time. J is TRBJ2-7 and V is TRBV5-1; 10 bases map to TRBD2. CDR3 length: 15 amino acids. Per the germline V gene, CDR1 is SGHRS and CDR2 is YFSETQ. After removal of 5 bases from V and 0 bases from J, the junction contained 5 bases not matched to a gene. For the CDR3, the DNA is TGCGCCAGCAGACCTCTAGCGGGGGACTCCTACGAGCAGTACTTC. Encoded protein: CASRPLAGDSYEQYF.

This clone has just a few counts. Here the CDR3 reads CASSQVTGNNQPQHF. In DNA, the CDR3 is TGCGCCAGCAGCCAAGTTACAGGGAACAATCAGCCCCAGCATTTT. V is TRBV4-1 and J is TRBJ1-5; a weak D match, TRBD1 (6 bases). This CDR3 has 15 amino acids. CDR1 is MGHRA, CDR2 YSYEKL, per germline. The V end was cut by 1 base, the J end by 3 bases, with 10 bases between.

V usage is TRBV15 and J usage is TRBJ2-7; D not resolved. The germline V and J ends were trimmed by 1 base and 1 base, with 2 bases remaining between them. The length of the CDR3 is 12 residues. Germline CDR1 and CDR2: LNHNV and YYDKDF (reference sequence). The CDR3 sequence: CATSRGSYEQYF. The CDR3 region has the DNA TGTGCCACCAGCAGAGGGTCCTACGAGCAGTACTTC.

The gene calls are TRBV10-3 and TRBJ2-1; TRBD1 might be the D (6 bases). V lost 4 bases and J 2 bases, leaving 15 bases between the germline ends. Germline CDR1 ENHRY, CDR2 SYGVKD. The CDR3 is 16 residues long. CDR3 in DNA: TGTGCCATCAGTGGCCCAGGGGTGGACACCTACAATGAGCAGTTCTTC. Encoded protein: CAISGPGVDTYNEQFF.

This chain connects TRBV27 to TRBJ1-6, with unresolved D. V was shortened by 3 bases and J by 7 bases, with 16 bases between the two germline ends. The length of the CDR3 is 16 residues. Looked up from germline, CDR1 is MNHEY and CDR2 is SMNVEV (reference sequence). The CDR3 sequence: CASSFYIGEGNSPLHF. The DNA for the CDR3 is TGTGCCAGCAGTTTTTATATCGGGGAGGGAAATTCACCCCTCCACTTT.

The chain links TRBV29-1 to TRBJ2-2, with TRBD1 matching over 8 bases. CDR3 size: 14 residues. V shed 7 bases and J 1 base; nucleotides not matched to a gene: 5. Germline loops: CDR1 SQVTM, CDR2 ANQGSEA. This CDR3 is CSADRGGNTGELFF. DNA for the CDR3: TGCAGCGCAGACAGGGGTGGGAACACCGGGGAGCTGTTTTTT.

CDR3 in DNA: TGCAGCGCGGAGGTGACAGGAGGACAAAAGTGGAACTATGGCTACACCTTC. Its translation: CSAEVTGGQKWNYGYTF. The chain couples TRBV29-1 to TRBJ1-2; possible D gene TRBD1, 6 bases. V dropped 7 bases and J dropped 2 bases, with 26 bases sitting between them. The CDR3 is 17 residues long. Germline loops: CDR1 SQVTM, CDR2 ANQGSEA. Based on the CDR3 plus reference TRBV29-1 and TRBJ1-2, the full variable domain is SAVISQKPSRDICQRGTSLTIQCQVDSQVTMMFWYRQQPGQSLTLIATANQGSEATYESGFVIDKFPISRPNLTFSTLTVSNMSPEDSSIYLCSAEVTGGQKWNYGYTFGSGTRLTVV.

CDR3 sequence: CASSSQYEQYF. In DNA form, the CDR3 reads TGTGCCAGCAGCTCACAATACGAGCAGTACTTC. The chain employs TRBV5-4 and TRBJ2-7; D remains ambiguous. The CDR3 totals 11 residues. Germline lookup yields CDR1 SGHNT and CDR2 YYREEE (reference sequence). V lost 3 bases to trimming and J lost 4 bases, with 5 bases between them.

This clone was counted between two and nine times. The chain uses TRBV5-4 and TRBJ2-1, with TRBD1 matching over 12 bases. J lost 8 bases, V lost 4 bases, and 4 bases had no gene match. The CDR3 is 14 amino acids. Germline values: CDR1 SGHNT, CDR2 YYREEE (reference sequence). As DNA, the CDR3 is TGTGCCAGCAGCCTCGGGACAGGGGGCGATGAGCAGTTCTTC. This encodes CASSLGTGGDEQFF.

The V call is TRBV10-2, the J call TRBJ2-7, with D tentatively TRBD1 (5 bases). The CDR3 consists of 13 residues. V shed 4 bases and J shed 3 bases, with 10 bases lying between them. In germline, CDR1 is WSHSY, CDR2 SAAADI. The CDR3 DNA reads TGCGCCAGCAGTGTGGACACCTACTACGAGCAGTACTTC. Its translation is CASSVDTYYEQYF.

A note on this clone: At one end the junction does not follow the germline gene, possibly because of a read error. The gene calls are TRBV15 and TRBJ1-1; no firm D call. The CDR3 extends over 13 amino acids. Germline CDR1 LNHNV, CDR2 YYDKDF (reference sequence). CDR3 DNA: TGTACCACCAGCAGAGGGAAGAACACTGAAGCTTTCTTT. It translates to CTTSRGKNTEAFF.

V and J are TRBV5-6 and TRBJ1-2; 9 bases agree with TRBD1. The junction had 6 bases not matched to a gene; V was cut back by 3 bases and J by 6 bases. The CDR3 loop spans 14 amino acids. Germline CDR1 and CDR2: SGHDT and YYEEEE. The CDR3 coding sequence is TGTGCCAGCAGCTGGGACAGGGTACCAAATGGCTACACCTTC. The encoded protein is CASSWDRVPNGYTF.

The V gene is TRBV14, the J gene TRBJ2-5; D ambiguous. Germline V gene sequence: CDR1 SGHDN, CDR2 FVKESK. V lost 0 bases and J lost 4, with 6 bases in between. CDR3 length equals 13 residues. The chain's CDR3 is CASSQDLRETQYF. The DNA of the CDR3 is TGTGCCAGCAGCCAAGACTTACGAGAGACCCAGTACTTC.

This clone was recorded once. V and J are TRBV27 and TRBJ2-1; D uncertain. This CDR3 spans 15 amino acids. Germline CDR1 and CDR2: MNHEY and SMNVEV (reference sequence). Between the trimmed V and J ends, which lost 6 bases and 3 bases, there was a span of 15 bases. In nucleotides, the CDR3 is TGTGCCAGCAGCAAGATCGCCGGTCACTACAATGAGCAGTTCTTC. It is translated as CASSKIAGHYNEQFF.